Sequencing of this T cell receptor (beta chain) was carried out in a study of blood T cells in healthy people across ages. Findings and limits, study-wide: Diversity of TCR beta per million T cells declined in a roughly linear way with age. The diversity estimates, figures obtained from one million T cells, were considered underestimates. With donor CMV status unknown, expanded clonotype changes were possibly confounded.

Then a second PCR, running roughly 6 to 12 cycles, was carried out with a sample-barcoded 5' primer and a J-beta primer mix. TCRdb reprocessed the 5' RACE reads via MiXCR and lists one record per CDR3 protein. The sample has approximately 1.5 million distinct CDR3 sequences, roughly 30% seen once. To note about this clonotype: What it recognizes is unknown.

Looked up from germline, CDR1 is DFQATT and CDR2 is SNEGSKA (reference sequence). CDR3 length: 15 residues. The V end lost 6 bases, the J end lost 2 bases, and 17 bases lay between the germline ends. Material for sequencing was blood. The chain has TRBV20-1 and TRBJ1-5; tentatively, D is TRBD1 (5 bases). The TCR sequence derives from a woman under 40 in good health. The CDR3 sequence: CSAVIRGRGNQPQHF. CDR3 sequence (DNA): TGCAGTGCCGTCATACGGGGCAGGGGCAATCAGCCCCAGCATTTT.